This paragraph covers one T cell receptor beta chain sequence. Its antigen is unknown. Per-base quality was not reported, and no clone a single base away is much larger than it. V has 4 bases trimmed and J has 5 bases trimmed; junction bases matching no gene number 3. From its cysteine to its phenylalanine, the CDR3 spans 14 amino acids. Left in the record is the CDR3 DNA by itself, 42 bases read in frame from the first base. Via the germline V gene, CDR1 is SGHAT and CDR2 FQNNGV. This specimen comes from a study of cytomegalovirus exposure and HLA in healthy donors (dated by TCRdb to between 2016 and 2019). A note on the overall study: According to an earlier analysis of around 600 of the donors, 150 million to 200 million T cells yielded approximately 120 million unique TCR beta sequences and approximately 300 Gb of sequence data. About 300 gigabases of sequencing data and tens of millions of unique TCR sequences made up an early release that covered nearly 650 HLA-typed donors. The study used immunosequencing to profile the T cell repertoires of approximately 690 subjects and linked those repertoires to cytomegalovirus serostatus. Rather than using new phenotypic data, the later analysis identified candidate immune exposures from TCR beta sequences and from how often those sequences occurred across donors. Along with the approximately 700-subject first cohort, a separate validation cohort of over a hundred different subjects was used. The number of typed donors differed by locus: about 620-630 for A, B, C, DRB1 and DQB1; approximately 540 for DQA1; around 580 for DPA1; and some 470 for DPB1. Across some 400 genotyped donors of the cohort, an average of roughly 250,000 unique TCR beta nucleotide sequences per donor were sequenced, and 15% to 20% of those sequences were non-productive. Roughly 5 DR-DQ haplotypes were handled as single units for association and clustering, since linkage in the cohort was strong. Every repertoire in the discovery cohort had been generated on one and the same sequencing platform. A later analysis re-analyzed previously published TCR beta repertoires from roughly 630 donors and added high-resolution HLA genotyping to study TCR occurrence patterns. To predict cytomegalovirus infection status, the study brought together high-throughput TCR immunosequencing, statistical association of individual TCRs with disease status, and machine learning. Donor age, sex, ethnicity and CMV serostatus were compiled together with the repertoire data. Class I and class II HLA loci were covered by the typing at four-digit resolution. To decide whether each TCR beta V gene segment behaved as functional or pseudogenic, an earlier analysis of over 500 of the donors relied on high-throughput TCR beta sequencing. Of the roughly 410 genotyped donors, 65% to 90% were placed in the genetic ancestry cluster associated with self-reported Caucasian donors. A later genetic analysis used genome-wide SNP genotypes for 398 of the 666 donors, treating that subset as a discovery cohort. The aim of the study was to test whether cataloging public T cell receptors could identify signatures of past pathogen exposure. What the research found in general, with its limitations: It was suggested by the authors that the approach could potentially be generalized to other disease states and immunological phenotypes. A group of highly shared sequence variants was considered likely to be a technical artifact of the sequencing pipeline. The presence/absence analyses assumed that sequencing depth was roughly uniform across donors, and that assumption may not be true. While some public TCRs were present in many individuals, most TCR sequences turned up only very rarely across donors. In an earlier analysis of fewer than 750 of the donors, most TCR beta V segments were observed in productive rearrangements about 87% or about 30% of the time, broadly matching IMGT annotations. In a later analysis, the rate of TCR association differed among HLA loci, with DRB1 alleles having the most associated TCRs and HLA-C alleles having the fewest. A later analysis found that most CMV-associated TCR beta chains appeared HLA-restricted, with HLA associations seemingly driven largely by CMV exposure. A further reported finding was that TCR beta sequences accurately predicted the HLA-A and HLA-B alleles for most subjects in the first cohort. In vitro tests confirmed that a few of the cytomegalovirus-associated TCR beta chains recognize cytomegalovirus antigens. Compared with equally common non-associated chains, HLA-associated TCR beta chains in a later analysis were more clonally expanded and had lower generation probabilities. When HLA alleles, especially DR and DQ, strongly co-occurred, attributing TCR associations to individual alleles was difficult. CMV serostatus was the only immune exposure information available for the cohort. Several of the top co-occurrence clusters appeared to be linked to parvovirus B19, influenza, CMV and Epstein-Barr virus, according to a later analysis. Because HLA typing was missing for some donors at each locus, association tests included only the typed subset. A later analysis associated some 17,000 TCR beta sequences with specific HLA alleles at a false discovery rate of 0.05. A later genetic analysis associated a missense DCLRE1C variant with V-gene and J-gene trimming of TCR beta chains, and an independent cohort replicated the association. Linkage disequilibrium might explain the correlated functional status among segregating V segments, but an unknown experimental factor could not be excluded. The cohort was sequenced for TCR beta chains only, and without alpha or paired-chain data the features that could be detected were limited. Because counts were too low, about 18 rarely observed V segments, including chromosome 9 orphons, were left out of the earlier analysis of roughly 600 of the donors. In both the original and validation cohorts, the classifier was reported to diagnose cytomegalovirus status with high specificity and sensitivity. Some IMGT-functional V segments, including TRBV6-2 and TRBV6-3, could not be distinguished by the 87-base-pair reads and were therefore excluded. The study listed 150 to 200 TCR beta chains as associated with cytomegalovirus. According to a later genetic analysis, donors in an Asian-associated ancestry cluster had fewer N-insertions in productive TCRs than the approximately 630-donor mean.

The cohort consisted of 600 to 700 healthy bone marrow donors. At the time of sampling, all cohort members were nominally healthy, though unrecorded immune exposures were likely present. The donor tested CMV seronegative and was one of the 352 seronegative cohort members. A peripheral blood sample was provided by each donor, and peripheral blood mononuclear cells were used for TCR beta sequencing. The Qiagen DNeasy Blood Extraction Kit was used to extract genomic DNA from the blood cell samples. Library construction relied on the immunoSEQ multiplex PCR assay. For the multiplex PCR, a mixture combining 60 forward primers for TCR Vbeta segments and 13 reverse primers for TCR Jbeta segments was used. The CDR3 region of rearranged TCR beta genes was amplified from genomic DNA with a multiplex PCR assay. The Illumina HiSeq System was used to sequence the amplified TCR beta libraries as 87-base-pair reads. The original methods were these. Across the roughly 670 repertoires, a later analysis counted some 81 million unique TCR beta chains, roughly 11 million of which were shared by at least two donors. Raw reads were error-corrected and collapsed into unique sequences with a nearest-neighbor algorithm that merged closely related sequences to remove PCR and sequencing errors. V, D and J gene segments were assigned by aligning CDR3 sequences to IMGT reference sequences. Each retained sequence needed at least a six-nucleotide match to both a V gene segment and a J gene segment. A rearrangement counted as productive if the CDR3 had no stop codons and remained in frame with V and J, and every other rearrangement counted as non-productive. Following IMGT convention, CDR3 was defined as the stretch from the second conserved V-encoded cysteine to the conserved J-encoded phenylalanine. In an earlier analysis of around 570 of the donors, sequences lacking an unambiguous match to a single V gene segment were excluded. In an earlier analysis of 587 of the donors, V segments were called functional above 56.7% productive rearrangements and were called segregating when the between-donor standard deviation exceeded 5%. To diagnose cytomegalovirus status from the catalog of TCR beta chain sequences, a statistical classification framework was built. A later analysis assigned V and J genes by comparing TCR nucleotide sequences with IMGT/GENE-DB human TR gene sequences. Using the TCRdist pipeline, a later analysis assigned CDR3 sequences along with most-parsimonious VDJ recombination scenarios. In a later analysis, every TCR beta chain was defined by the combination of its CDR3 amino acid sequence and its V-gene family, and reads without a unique V-gene family were dropped. To address suspected cross-contamination and a sequencing artifact, a later analysis removed under 600 highly shared, low-generation-probability nucleotide sequences. For each public chain, a later analysis derived a clonal expansion index from normalized ranks of inferred template counts within each repertoire. A later analysis computed generation probabilities with a VDJ recombination model fitted to out-of-frame rearrangements, and checked the results against IGoR. A later analysis scored TCR-TCR, TCR-HLA and TCR-CMV co-occurrence with hypergeometric tests, applying a repertoire-size bias correction to TCR pairs. In a later analysis, false discovery rates were estimated by permuting HLA or CMV assignments 20 times. A later analysis grouped co-occurring TCRs with DBSCAN, adding TCRdist sequence similarity when clustering within HLA-allele-positive subsets. Co-occurrence clustering excluded repertoires with fewer than 30,000 or more than 120,000 public chains, plus five with anomalous nucleotide sharing. The clones in this table, taken by TCRdb from immuneACCESS, are in-frame only. Not every clone is retained; where verified, under half of the shortfall comes from an unresolved V gene, and the cause of the rest is unknown. The V and J calls and clone size are taken from that table; D and trimming were inferred from the DNA. For this sample the table gives 150,000 to 200,000 clones, of which approximately 80% were detected only once. 0.95% to 1.5% of the sample is taken by the ten largest.

The material sequenced was PBMCs. The chain joins TRBV11-2 to TRBJ2-1; the junction holds 9 bases that match TRBD1. The origin of this receptor is a boy between 2 and 15 years old in good health and CMV-seronegative. The CDR3 reads CASSSRTGDNEQFF. The bases are TGTGCCAGCAGCTCCAGGACAGGGGACAATGAGCAGTTCTTC.